This is a list of T cell receptor beta chains from one sample in a study of shared T cell receptors in the human thymus. TCRdb keeps only in-frame clones here, not all; method: immunoSEQ multiplex PCR. The sample includes some 720,000 clones, around 89% of them seen just once. The sample was also reused in another study, on human thymus T cells.

What was sequenced was thymocytes. Source of these receptors: a boy younger than two with a congenital heart defect. The CDR3 runs from the conserved cysteine through the conserved F or W. The D gene is left open where the match is weak. Expanded clones are given a class, and other clones once, few, many or no size at all.

V gene,D gene,J gene,clone size,CDR3 DNA,CDR3 protein
TRBV7-9,-,TRBJ2-7,few,TGTGCCAGCAGCTTAGATGTCAGCCCCCTGGGAGGCGAGCAGTACTTC,CASSLDVSPLGGEQYF
TRBV7-3,TRBD2,TRBJ2-1,-,TGTGCCAGCAGCTTATCTCCTAGCGGGATTCCCTCCTACAATGAGCAGTTCTTC,CASSLSPSGIPSYNEQFF
TRBV7-6,-,TRBJ2-3,-,TGTGCCAGCAGCCCAGCCTACTCAGGGGCCACAGATACGCAGTATTTT,CASSPAYSGATDTQYF
TRBV7-9,-,TRBJ1-2,-,TGTGCCAGCAGCCCCCGCATTCGTACAGACTATGGCTACACCTTC,CASSPRIRTDYGYTF
TRBV9,TRBD1,TRBJ1-2,-,TGTGCCAGCAGCGCCCCAGGGGGGAGGAATGGCTACACCTTC,CASSAPGGRNGYTF
TRBV4-1,TRBD1,TRBJ2-1,-,TGCGCCAGCAGGTCCGGGACAGGGGGTGGGTTCGGCGATGAGCAGTTCTTC,CASRSGTGGGFGDEQFF
TRBV11-3,-,TRBJ2-7,-,TGTGCCAGCAGCTTAGAGCCCCCTGGGGCTAACCATGGGTCCTACGAGCAGTACTTC,CASSLEPPGANHGSYEQYF
TRBV4-2,TRBD2,TRBJ2-7,-,TGTGCCAGCAGCCAAGATCGGGCTAGCGGGAGGGTAGGGGCCCATTCCGAGCAGTACTTC,CASSQDRASGRVGAHSEQYF
TRBV6-5,TRBD2,TRBJ2-7,-,TGTGCCAGCAGTCGGACTAGCTCCTCCTACGAGCAGTACTTC,CASSRTSSSYEQYF
TRBV2,-,TRBJ2-5,-,TGTGCCAGCAGGGGGGGTGGGGGAGACCAAGAGACCCAGTACTTC,CASRGGGGDQETQYF
TRBV7-8,TRBD1,TRBJ2-3,-,TGTGCCAGCAGCTTTCCACAGGGGGCTGAGGGGGATACGCAGTATTTT,CASSFPQGAEGDTQYF
TRBV7-9,-,TRBJ1-4,few,TGTGCCAGCAGCTTAGGGCAGATTGCAACTAATGAAAAACTGTTTTTT,CASSLGQIATNEKLFF
TRBV4-3,TRBD2,TRBJ2-1,-,TGCGCCAGCAGCCCAAAGAGACTAGCGGGAGTCTCCCCAAATGAGCAGTTCTTC,CASSPKRLAGVSPNEQFF
TRBV19,TRBD1,TRBJ1-1,-,TGTGCCAGTAGGAAATACAGGGGTGGGGCTTTCTTT,CASRKYRGGAFF
TRBV30,TRBD2,TRBJ2-3,-,TGTGCCTGGAGTGTAGGGAGGGGCACAGATACGCAGTATTTT,CAWSVGRGTDTQYF
TRBV28,-,TRBJ1-3,-,TGTGCCAGCAGCCTTCCCGTGGGCAGCTACTCTGGAAACACCATATATTTT,CASSLPVGSYSGNTIYF
TRBV28,TRBD1,TRBJ2-7,-,TGTGCCAGCAGCACCGGGACAGAACCCTACGAGCAGTACTTC,CASSTGTEPYEQYF
TRBV7-3,-,TRBJ2-1,-,TGTGCCAGCAGCCCGGTCCCACCCCTTCCTGCGGGGCATCCTTACAATGAGCAGTTCTTC,CASSPVPPLPAGHPYNEQFF